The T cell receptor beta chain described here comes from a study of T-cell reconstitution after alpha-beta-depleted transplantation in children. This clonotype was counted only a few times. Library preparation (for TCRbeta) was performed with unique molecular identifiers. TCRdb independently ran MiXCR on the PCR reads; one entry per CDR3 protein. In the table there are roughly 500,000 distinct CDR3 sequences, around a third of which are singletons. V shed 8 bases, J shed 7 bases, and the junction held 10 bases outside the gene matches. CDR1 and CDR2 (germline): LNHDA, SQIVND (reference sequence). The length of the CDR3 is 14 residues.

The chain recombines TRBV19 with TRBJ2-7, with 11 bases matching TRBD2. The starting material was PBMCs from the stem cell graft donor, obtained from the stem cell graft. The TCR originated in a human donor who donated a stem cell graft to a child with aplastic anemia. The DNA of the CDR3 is TGTGCCAGTCGACTAGCGGGGACTCTGGGTGAGCAGTACTTC. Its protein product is CASRLAGTLGEQYF.